This T cell receptor (beta chain) comes out of a study of T-cell memory formation after mild COVID-19. Study results and caveats: Some SARS-CoV-2-responding clones were already detected in memory before infection.

The CDR3 spans 19 residues. The junction had 16 bases not matched to a gene; V was cut back by 4 bases and J by 4 bases. Per germline, CDR1 MDHEN and CDR2 SYDVKM. This clonotype was recorded once. The target antigen is unknown. Barcoded TCR alpha and TCR beta cDNA libraries with UMIs came from 5'RACE using constant-segment primers. One entry per CDR3 protein, called by TCRdb with MiXCR from the 5' RACE reads. The data show 350,000 to 500,000 distinct CDR3 sequences, more than 20% seen once. The receptor was derived from an adult woman who had mild COVID-19 (a few samples of this study predate the infection). Cell type and time point are not known. The chain uses TRBV28 and TRBJ2-6, with 7 positions matching TRBD2. The sequencing sample was made of PBMCs or a T cell subset sorted from them (not recorded which). CDR3 nucleotide sequence: TGTGCCAGCAGTTCCCTCATTGGGGAGGGTCGTTCCGGGGCCAACGTCCTGACTTTC. Protein sequence: CASSSLIGEGRSGANVLTF.